Reported below is one T cell receptor beta chain. This clone occurred a few times. Its cognate antigen has yet to be identified. Base quality data are lacking; no much larger clone is found one base away. This sample is drawn from a study of shared clonotypes between healthy human individuals (dated by TCRdb to the early 2020s). About the investigation overall: A couple of women and a few men aged 18 to 49 years were included in the cohort. Leukapheresis yielded between about 0.9 and 9 billion PBMCs per donor. The study deeply sequenced blood TCR repertoires of five healthy adults to estimate repertoire size and the extent of clonotype sharing between individuals. Libraries were prepared and TCR repertoires were sequenced by different laboratories using diverse techniques, in order to increase sequencing depth and limit assay-specific biases.

Here is what the overall study found, with its caveats: Sampling was restricted to blood, and TCR repertoires in tissues likely differ from the TCR repertoires found in blood. Because the study included only a small number of donors, the genetic and exposure-history diversity represented was limited. Pairwise subsampling indicated that sequencing depth was expected to affect the degree of clonotype sharing among donors.

The donors were healthy, HIV-negative adults with no recently reported acute infections or vaccinations. Every donor was a Caucasian adult residing in Nashville, Tennessee, USA. For unsorted samples, tens of millions of PBMCs were counted and genomic DNA was extracted with the QIAamp DNA Blood Mini kit. After blood collection by leukapheresis, PBMCs were isolated using Ficoll-Histopaque density gradient centrifugation and then cryopreserved in the vapor phase of liquid nitrogen. The germline ends are 15 bases apart after V is trimmed by 5 bases and J by 0 bases. The germline V gene gives CDR1 as SGHAT and CDR2 as FQNNGV. The CDR3 runs 16 residues from the cysteine to the phenylalanine. Only the CDR3 DNA is retained, 48 bases long and in frame from the first base. Using the deep immunoSEQ assay, multiplex PCR amplified TCR CDR3 regions from genomic DNA. For each cell subset, the extracted genomic DNA was distributed evenly across all wells of several immunoSEQ 96-well plates, and each plate served as one replicate. For unsorted PBMC, roughly 0.3 ug genomic DNA, equal to 25,000 to 35,000 T cell genomes, was loaded into each replicate PCR. Ten immunoSEQ deep assay plates were used to sequence the unsorted PBMC genomic DNA. The purified libraries were quantified using a Qubit 3.0 fluorometer, sized with a Bioanalyzer 2100, and then quantified again using the KAPA Library Quantification kit. A separate single-read 150-cycle Illumina NextSeq 550 flow cell was used to sequence each immunoSEQ 96-well plate. The authors' pipeline ran thus. Because the immunoSEQ output held only junctional sequences and lacked quality scores, the filtering could not match the filtering applied to full-length reads. To assign V/J genes and CDR3, sequences were annotated against IMGT germline references using PyIR, a Python wrapper for IgBLAST v1.9. Reads were removed for weak V/J assignments (E-value above 1e-6), missing CDR3, stop codons, out-of-frame junctions, or ambiguous translated residues. V3J clonotypes were defined by identical inferred V gene, J gene, and CDR3 amino acid sequence. Percentage overlap between repertoires was calculated by dividing the number of shared unique clonotypes by the size of the smaller repertoire. RTK rarefaction, the Chao1 estimator, and Recon v2.1 estimates of unobserved clonotypes were used to assess repertoire richness. TCRdb stores this immuneACCESS table with in-frame sequences only. Part of the clones is absent; in the studies checked, under half of the shortfall reflects unresolved V genes, and no reason is known for the rest. D and trimming come from the DNA, and the V and J calls and clone size come from that table. For this sample the table gives more than 450,000 clones, of which 79% were detected only once. The ten biggest clones cover under 15% of the sample.

This receptor chain uses TRBV11-2 and TRBJ2-3; D gene: possibly TRBD1, on 5 matching bases. The receptor was isolated from a woman in her thirties or forties in good health. Some clones in this sample may be carry-over from other donors' samples. Sequenced: PBMCs. At the DNA level, the sequence is TGTGCCAGCAGCCTTTGGGGCGTCACTAGCACAGATACGCAGTATTTT. It translates to CASSLWGVTSTDTQYF.